This T cell receptor beta chain came from a study of T cell responses to AZD1222 COVID-19 vaccine. Method: immunoSEQ multiplex PCR; TCRdb's copy keeps in-frame clones and lacks some. The sample gives 200,000 or so clones, 90% to 95% of which show up once; roughly 1% is in the top ten. The input for sequencing was peripheral blood, taken 28 days after the second AZD1222 dose. This TCR was sampled from an adult who received the AZD1222 COVID-19 vaccine.

This CDR3 reads CASSSDRASGYTF. The CDR3 coding sequence is TGTGCCAGCTCGTCGGACAGGGCCTCTGGCTACACCTTC. The rearrangement uses TRBV18 and TRBJ1-2, with TRBD1 matching over 8 bases. CDR1 is KGHSH, CDR2 LQKENI, per germline. The CDR3 consists of 13 residues. Trimming at V came to 6 bases and at J to 7 bases, leaving 7 bases not matched to a gene.